This T cell receptor beta chain was recovered during a study of blood T cell repertoires in COVID-19. Across the whole study: Specimens from acute and convalescent COVID-19 originated in the United States, Italy and Spain.

The repertoire was sequenced with immunoSEQ multiplex PCR; TCRdb's copy has only in-frame clones and lacks some. The sample records under 200,000 clones, around 86% being singletons. The CDR3 length is 15 residues. Germline V gives CDR1 ENHRY, CDR2 SYGVKD. J gave up 3 bases and V 8 bases, and 6 bases lay outside the gene matches. The sequenced sample consisted of peripheral blood. The chain links TRBV10-3 to TRBJ2-3, with 12 bases matching TRBD2. The clonotype comes from a man in his 70s with acute or convalescent COVID-19. The CDR3 sequence: CAISGLAGTTDTQYF. The CDR3 region has the DNA TGTGCCATCTCTGGACTAGCGGGAACAACAGATACGCAGTATTTT.